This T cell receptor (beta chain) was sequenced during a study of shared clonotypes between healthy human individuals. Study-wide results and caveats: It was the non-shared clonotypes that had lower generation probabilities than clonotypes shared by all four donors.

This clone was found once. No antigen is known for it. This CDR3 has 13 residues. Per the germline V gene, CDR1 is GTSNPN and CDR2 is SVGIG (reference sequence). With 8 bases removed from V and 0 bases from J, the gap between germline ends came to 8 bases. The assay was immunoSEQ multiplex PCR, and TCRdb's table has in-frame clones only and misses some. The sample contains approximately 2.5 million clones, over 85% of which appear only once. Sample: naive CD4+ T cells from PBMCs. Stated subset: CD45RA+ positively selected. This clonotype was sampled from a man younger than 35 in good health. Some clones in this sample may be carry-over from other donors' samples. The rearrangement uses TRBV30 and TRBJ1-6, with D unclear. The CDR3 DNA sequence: TGTGCCCTATCAAGCTCCTATAATTCACCCCTCCACTTT. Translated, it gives CALSSSYNSPLHF.